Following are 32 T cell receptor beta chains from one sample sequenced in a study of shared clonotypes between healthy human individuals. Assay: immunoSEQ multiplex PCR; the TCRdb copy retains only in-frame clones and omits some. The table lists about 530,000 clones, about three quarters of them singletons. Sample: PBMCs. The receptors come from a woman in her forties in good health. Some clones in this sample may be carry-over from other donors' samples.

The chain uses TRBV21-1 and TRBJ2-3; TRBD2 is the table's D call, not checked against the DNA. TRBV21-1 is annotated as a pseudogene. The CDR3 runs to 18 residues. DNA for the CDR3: TGTGCCAGCAGCAAAGTATCCAGCGGGAGGGCCGGCGTAGATACGCAGTATTTT. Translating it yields CASSKVSSGRAGVDTQYF.

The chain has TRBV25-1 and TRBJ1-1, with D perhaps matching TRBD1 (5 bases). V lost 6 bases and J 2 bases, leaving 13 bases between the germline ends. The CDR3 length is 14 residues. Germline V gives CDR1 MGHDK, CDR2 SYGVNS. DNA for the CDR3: TGTGCCAGCAGCCGGGACGGACTTAACACTGAAGCTTTCTTT. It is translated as CASSRDGLNTEAFF.

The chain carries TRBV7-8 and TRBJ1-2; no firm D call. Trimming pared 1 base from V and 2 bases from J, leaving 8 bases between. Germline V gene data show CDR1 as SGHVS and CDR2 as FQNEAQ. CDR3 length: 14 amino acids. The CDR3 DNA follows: TGTGCCAGCAGCTTAGTTGGGGTAAACTATGGCTACACCTTC. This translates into CASSLVGVNYGYTF.

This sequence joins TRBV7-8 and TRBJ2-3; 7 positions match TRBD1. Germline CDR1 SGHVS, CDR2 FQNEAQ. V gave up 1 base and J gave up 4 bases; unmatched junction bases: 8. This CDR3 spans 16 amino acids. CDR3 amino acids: CASSLVKFQGADTQYF. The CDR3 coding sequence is TGTGCCAGCAGCTTAGTTAAGTTTCAGGGGGCAGATACGCAGTATTTT.

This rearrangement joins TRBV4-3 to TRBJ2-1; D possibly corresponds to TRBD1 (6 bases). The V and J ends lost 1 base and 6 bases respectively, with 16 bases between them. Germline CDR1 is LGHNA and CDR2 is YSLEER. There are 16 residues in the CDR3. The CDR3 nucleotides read TGCGCCAGCAGCCAAGCACCCCGGGACACGGCCAATGAGCAGTTCTTC. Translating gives CASSQAPRDTANEQFF.

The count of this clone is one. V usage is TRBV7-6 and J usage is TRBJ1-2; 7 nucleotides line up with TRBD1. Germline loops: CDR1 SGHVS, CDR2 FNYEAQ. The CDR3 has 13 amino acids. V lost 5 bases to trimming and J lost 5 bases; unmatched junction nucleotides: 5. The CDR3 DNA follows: TGTGCCAGCAGCCGACAGGGTGGTTATGGCTACACCTTC. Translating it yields CASSRQGGYGYTF. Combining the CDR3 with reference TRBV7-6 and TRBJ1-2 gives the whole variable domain GAGVSQSPRYKVTKRGQDVALRCDPISGHVSLYWYRQALGQGPEFLTYFNYEAQQDKSGLPNDRFSAERPEGSISTLTIQRTEQRDSAMYRCASSRQGGYGYTFGSGTRLTVV.

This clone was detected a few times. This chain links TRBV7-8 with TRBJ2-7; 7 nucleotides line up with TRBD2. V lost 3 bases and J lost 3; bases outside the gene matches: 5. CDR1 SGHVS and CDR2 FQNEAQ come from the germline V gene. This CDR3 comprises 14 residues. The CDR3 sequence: CASSFGRFSYEQYF. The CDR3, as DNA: TGTGCCAGCAGCTTCGGGAGGTTCAGCTACGAGCAGTACTTC.

The CDR3 reads CAISPGQGGSTNTEAFF. The DNA of the CDR3 is TGTGCCATCAGCCCCGGACAGGGAGGATCCACGAACACTGAAGCTTTCTTT. The rearrangement links TRBV10-3 to TRBJ1-1; 8 bases map to TRBD1. Germline V gives CDR1 ENHRY, CDR2 SYGVKD. Trimming removed 6 bases from V and 1 base from J; junction bases left unmatched: 13. This CDR3 has 17 amino acids.

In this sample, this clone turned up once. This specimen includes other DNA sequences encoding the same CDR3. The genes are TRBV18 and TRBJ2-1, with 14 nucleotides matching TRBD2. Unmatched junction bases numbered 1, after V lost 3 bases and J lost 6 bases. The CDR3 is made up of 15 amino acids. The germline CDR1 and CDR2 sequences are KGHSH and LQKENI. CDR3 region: CASSPGLAGVNEQFF. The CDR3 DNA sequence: TGTGCCAGCTCACCGGGACTAGCGGGAGTCAATGAGCAGTTCTTC.

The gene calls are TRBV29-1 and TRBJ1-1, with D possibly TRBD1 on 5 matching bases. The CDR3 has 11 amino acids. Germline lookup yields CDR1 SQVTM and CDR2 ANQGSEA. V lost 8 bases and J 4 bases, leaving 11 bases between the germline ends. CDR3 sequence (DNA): TGCAGCCAGACAGAGGGCACTGAAGCTTTCTTT. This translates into CSQTEGTEAFF. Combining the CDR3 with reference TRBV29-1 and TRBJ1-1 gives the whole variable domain SAVISQKPSRDICQRGTSLTIQCQVDSQVTMMFWYRQQPGQSLTLIATANQGSEATYESGFVIDKFPISRPNLTFSTLTVSNMSPEDSSIYLCSQTEGTEAFFGQGTRLTVV.

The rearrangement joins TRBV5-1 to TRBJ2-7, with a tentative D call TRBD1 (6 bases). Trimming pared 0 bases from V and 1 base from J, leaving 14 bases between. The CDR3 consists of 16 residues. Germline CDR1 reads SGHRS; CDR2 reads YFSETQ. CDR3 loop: CASSLEATGKSYEQYF. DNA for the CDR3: TGCGCCAGCAGCTTGGAAGCTACAGGGAAATCCTACGAGCAGTACTTC. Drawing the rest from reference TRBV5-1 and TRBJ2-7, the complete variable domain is KAGVTQTPRYLIKTRGQQVTLSCSPISGHRSVSWYQQTPGQGLQFLFEYFSETQRNKGNFPGRFSGRQFSNSRSEMNVSTLELGDSALYLCASSLEATGKSYEQYFGPGTRLTVT.

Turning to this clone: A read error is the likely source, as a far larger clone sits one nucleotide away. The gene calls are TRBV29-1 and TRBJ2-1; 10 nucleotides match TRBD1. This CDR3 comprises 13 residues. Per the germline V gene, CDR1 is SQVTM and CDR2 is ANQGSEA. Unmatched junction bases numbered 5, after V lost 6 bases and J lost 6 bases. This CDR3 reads CSVGTGAVNEQFF. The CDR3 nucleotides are TGCAGCGTCGGGACAGGGGCGGTCAATGAGCAGTTCTTC.

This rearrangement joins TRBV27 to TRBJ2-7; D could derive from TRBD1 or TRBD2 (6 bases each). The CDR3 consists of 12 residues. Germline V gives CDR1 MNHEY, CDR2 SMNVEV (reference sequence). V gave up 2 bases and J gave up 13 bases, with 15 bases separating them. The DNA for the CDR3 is TGTGCCAGCAGTTTAGTGGGGGGCCCGATATACTTC. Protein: CASSLVGGPIYF.

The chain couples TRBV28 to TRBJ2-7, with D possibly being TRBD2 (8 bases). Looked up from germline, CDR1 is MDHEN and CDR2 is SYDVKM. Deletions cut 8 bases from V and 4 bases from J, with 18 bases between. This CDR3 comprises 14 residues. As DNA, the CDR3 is TGTGCCAGCCGCAGCGGGAGCAGGGGGTACGAGCAGTACTTC. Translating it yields CASRSGSRGYEQYF.

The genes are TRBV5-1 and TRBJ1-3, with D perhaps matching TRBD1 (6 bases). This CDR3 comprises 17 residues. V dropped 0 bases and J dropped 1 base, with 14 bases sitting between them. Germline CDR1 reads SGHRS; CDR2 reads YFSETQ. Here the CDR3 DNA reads TGCGCCAGCAGCTTGGTAGGGGGAGATTCATCTGGAAACACCATATATTTT. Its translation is CASSLVGGDSSGNTIYF.

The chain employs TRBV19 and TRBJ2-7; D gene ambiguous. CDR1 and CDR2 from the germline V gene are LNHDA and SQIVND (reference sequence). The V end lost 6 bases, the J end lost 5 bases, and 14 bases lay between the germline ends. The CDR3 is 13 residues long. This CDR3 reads CASSPGYQDEQYF. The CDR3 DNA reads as TGTGCCAGTAGCCCCGGATATCAGGACGAGCAGTACTTC.

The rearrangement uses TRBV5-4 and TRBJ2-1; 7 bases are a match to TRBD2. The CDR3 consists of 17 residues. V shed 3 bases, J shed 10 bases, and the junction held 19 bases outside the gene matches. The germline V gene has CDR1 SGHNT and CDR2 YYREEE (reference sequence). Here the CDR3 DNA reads TGTGCCAGCAGCTCCCTAGCTAACCGCGGGAGCTACGGGGAGCAGTTCTTC. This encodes CASSSLANRGSYGEQFF.

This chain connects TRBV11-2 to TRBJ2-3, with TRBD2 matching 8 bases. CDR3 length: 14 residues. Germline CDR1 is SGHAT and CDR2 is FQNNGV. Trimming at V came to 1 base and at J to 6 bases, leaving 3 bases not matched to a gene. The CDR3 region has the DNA TGTGCCAGCAGCTTAGGGGTAGCGGGGGATACGCAGTATTTT. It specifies CASSLGVAGDTQYF.

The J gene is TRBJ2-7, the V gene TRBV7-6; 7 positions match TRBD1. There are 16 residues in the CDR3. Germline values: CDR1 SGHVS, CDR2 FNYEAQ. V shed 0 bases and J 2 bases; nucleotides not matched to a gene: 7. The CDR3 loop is CASSLAGTAVPYEQYF. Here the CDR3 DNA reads TGTGCCAGCAGCTTAGCGGGGACAGCCGTACCCTACGAGCAGTACTTC.

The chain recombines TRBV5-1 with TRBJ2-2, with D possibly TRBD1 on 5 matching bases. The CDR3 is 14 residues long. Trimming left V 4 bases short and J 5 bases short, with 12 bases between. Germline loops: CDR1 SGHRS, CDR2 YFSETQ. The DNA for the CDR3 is TGCGCCAGCAGCCCAACCCAGGGTACCGGGGAGCTGTTTTTT. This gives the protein CASSPTQGTGELFF.

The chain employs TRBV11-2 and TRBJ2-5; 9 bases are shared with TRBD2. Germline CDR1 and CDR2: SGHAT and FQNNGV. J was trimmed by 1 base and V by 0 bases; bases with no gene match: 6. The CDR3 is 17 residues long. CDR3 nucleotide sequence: TGTGCCAGCAGCTTAGAACTCTGGACTAGCGTCCAAGAGACCCAGTACTTC. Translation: CASSLELWTSVQETQYF.

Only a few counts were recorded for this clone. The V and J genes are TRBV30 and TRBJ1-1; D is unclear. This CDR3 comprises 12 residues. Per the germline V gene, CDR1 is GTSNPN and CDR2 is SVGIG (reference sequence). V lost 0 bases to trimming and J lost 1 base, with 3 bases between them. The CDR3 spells CAWSVGNTEAFF. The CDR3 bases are TGTGCCTGGAGTGTAGGGAACACTGAAGCTTTCTTT.

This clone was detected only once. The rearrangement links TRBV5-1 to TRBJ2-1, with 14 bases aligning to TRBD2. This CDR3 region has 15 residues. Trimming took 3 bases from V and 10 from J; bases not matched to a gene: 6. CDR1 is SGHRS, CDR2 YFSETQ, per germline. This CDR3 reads CASSSRLAGGEEQFF. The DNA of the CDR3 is TGCGCCAGCAGCTCGCGACTAGCGGGAGGGGAAGAGCAGTTCTTC.

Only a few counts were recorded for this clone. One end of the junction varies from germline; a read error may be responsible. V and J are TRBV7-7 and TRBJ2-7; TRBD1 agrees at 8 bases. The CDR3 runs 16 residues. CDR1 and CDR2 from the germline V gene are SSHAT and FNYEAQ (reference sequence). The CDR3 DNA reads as TGTGCTAGCAGCTTTAGGGGACAGGACTTGTCGGGGGAGCAGTACTTC. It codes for CASSFRGQDLSGEQYF.

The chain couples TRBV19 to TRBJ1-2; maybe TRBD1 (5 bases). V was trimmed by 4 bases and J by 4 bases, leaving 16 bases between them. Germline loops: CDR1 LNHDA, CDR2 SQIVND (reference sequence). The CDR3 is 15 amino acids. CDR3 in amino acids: CASSRGNPSVYGYTF. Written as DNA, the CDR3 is TGTGCCAGTAGTAGGGGGAACCCGTCAGTCTATGGCTACACCTTC.

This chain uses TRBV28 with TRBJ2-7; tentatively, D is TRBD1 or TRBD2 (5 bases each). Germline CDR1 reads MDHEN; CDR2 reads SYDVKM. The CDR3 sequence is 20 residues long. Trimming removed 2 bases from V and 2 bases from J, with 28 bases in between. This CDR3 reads CASSLEFGATHRRVTYEQYF. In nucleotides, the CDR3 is TGTGCCAGCAGTTTAGAATTCGGGGCCACCCACCGACGGGTAACCTACGAGCAGTACTTC.

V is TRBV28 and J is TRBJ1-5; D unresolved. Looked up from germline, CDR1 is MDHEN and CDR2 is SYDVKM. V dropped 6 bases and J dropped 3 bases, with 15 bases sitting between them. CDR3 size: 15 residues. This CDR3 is CASRSLGFSNQPQHF. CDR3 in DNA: TGTGCCAGCAGATCACTAGGGTTTTCCAATCAGCCCCAGCATTTT.

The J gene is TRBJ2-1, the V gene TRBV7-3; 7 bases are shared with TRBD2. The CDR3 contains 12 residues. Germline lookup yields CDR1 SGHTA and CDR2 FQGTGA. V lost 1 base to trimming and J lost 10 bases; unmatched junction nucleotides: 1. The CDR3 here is CASSLNGGEQFF. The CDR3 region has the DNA TGTGCCAGCAGCTTAAACGGGGGGGAGCAGTTCTTC.

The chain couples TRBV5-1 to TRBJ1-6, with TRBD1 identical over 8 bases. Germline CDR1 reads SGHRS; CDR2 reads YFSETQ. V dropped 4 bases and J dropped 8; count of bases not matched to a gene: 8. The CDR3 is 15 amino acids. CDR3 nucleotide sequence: TGCGCCAGCAGCCCTACAGGGGGAGGGGATTCACCCCTCCACTTT. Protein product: CASSPTGGGDSPLHF.

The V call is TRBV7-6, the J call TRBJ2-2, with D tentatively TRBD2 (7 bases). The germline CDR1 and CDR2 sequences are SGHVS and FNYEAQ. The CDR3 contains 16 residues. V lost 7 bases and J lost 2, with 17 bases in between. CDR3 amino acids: CASTPGGGTNTGELFF. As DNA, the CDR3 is TGTGCCAGCACCCCGGGGGGTGGGACAAACACCGGGGAGCTGTTTTTT.

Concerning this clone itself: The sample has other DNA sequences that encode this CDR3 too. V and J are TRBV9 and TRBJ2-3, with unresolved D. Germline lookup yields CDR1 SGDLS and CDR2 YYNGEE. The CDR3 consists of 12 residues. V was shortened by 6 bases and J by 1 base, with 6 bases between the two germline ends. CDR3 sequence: CASTGGTDTQYF. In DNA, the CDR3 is TGTGCCAGCACAGGTGGCACAGATACGCAGTATTTT.

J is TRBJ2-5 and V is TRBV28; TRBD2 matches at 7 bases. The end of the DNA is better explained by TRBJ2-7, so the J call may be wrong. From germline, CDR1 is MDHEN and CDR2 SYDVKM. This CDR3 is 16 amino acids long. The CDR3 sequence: CASSLPQDGGTYEQYF. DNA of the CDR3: TGTGCCAGCAGTTTACCGCAGGACGGGGGGACCTACGAGCAGTACTTC.